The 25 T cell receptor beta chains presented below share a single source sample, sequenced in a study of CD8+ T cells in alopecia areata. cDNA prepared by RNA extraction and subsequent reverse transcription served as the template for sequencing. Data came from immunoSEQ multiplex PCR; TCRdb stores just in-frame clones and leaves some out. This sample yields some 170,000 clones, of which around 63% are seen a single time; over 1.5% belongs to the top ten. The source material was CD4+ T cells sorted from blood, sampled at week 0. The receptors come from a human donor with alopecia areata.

CDR3 DNA sequence: TGTGCCAGCAGCGGACCCCGGGGGGAGACCCAGTACTTC. Translating it yields CASSGPRGETQYF. This chain connects TRBV9 to TRBJ2-5; D possibly corresponds to TRBD2 (6 bases). This CDR3 is built from 13 residues. The V and J ends lost 3 bases and 5 bases respectively, with 11 bases between them. CDR1 is SGDLS, CDR2 YYNGEE, per germline.

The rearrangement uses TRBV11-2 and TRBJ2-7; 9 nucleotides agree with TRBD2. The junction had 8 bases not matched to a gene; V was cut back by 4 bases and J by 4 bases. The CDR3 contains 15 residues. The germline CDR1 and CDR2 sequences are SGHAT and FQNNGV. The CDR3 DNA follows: TGTGCCAGCAGCTATTATAGCGGGGGTCGGTACGAGCAGTACTTC. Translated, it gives CASSYYSGGRYEQYF.

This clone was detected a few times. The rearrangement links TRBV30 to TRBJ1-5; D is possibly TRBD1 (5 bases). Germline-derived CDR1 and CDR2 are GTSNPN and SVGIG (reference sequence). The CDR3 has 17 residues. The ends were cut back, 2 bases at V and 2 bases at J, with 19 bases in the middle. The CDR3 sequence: CAWSLAGSGSGNQPQHF. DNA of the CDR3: TGTGCCTGGAGTTTGGCAGGGTCGGGGTCGGGCAATCAGCCCCAGCATTTT.

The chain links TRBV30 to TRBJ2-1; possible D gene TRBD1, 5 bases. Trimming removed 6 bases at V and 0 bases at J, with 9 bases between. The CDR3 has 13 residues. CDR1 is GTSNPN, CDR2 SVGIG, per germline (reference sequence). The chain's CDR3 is CACHRSSYNEQFF. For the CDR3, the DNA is TGTGCCTGCCACAGGAGCTCCTACAATGAGCAGTTCTTC.

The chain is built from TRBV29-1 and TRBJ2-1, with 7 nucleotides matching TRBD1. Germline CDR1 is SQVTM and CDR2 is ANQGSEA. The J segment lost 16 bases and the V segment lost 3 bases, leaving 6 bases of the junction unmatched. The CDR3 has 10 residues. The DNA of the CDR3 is TGCAGCGTTGAGCCCCAGGGGGAATTCTTC. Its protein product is CSVEPQGEFF.

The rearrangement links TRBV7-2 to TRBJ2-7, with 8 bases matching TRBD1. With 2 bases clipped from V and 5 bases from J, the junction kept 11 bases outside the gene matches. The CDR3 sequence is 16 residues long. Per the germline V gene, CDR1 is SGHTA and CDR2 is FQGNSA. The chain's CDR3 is CASSLIGARGRDEQYF. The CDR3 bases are TGTGCCAGCAGCTTAATAGGGGCCAGGGGGCGCGACGAGCAGTACTTC.

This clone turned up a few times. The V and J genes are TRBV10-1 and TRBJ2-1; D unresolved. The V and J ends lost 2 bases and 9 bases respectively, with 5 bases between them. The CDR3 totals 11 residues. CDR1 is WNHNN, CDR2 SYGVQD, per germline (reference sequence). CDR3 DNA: TGCGCCAGCAGTGAGAGGATTGAGCAGTTCTTC. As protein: CASSERIEQFF.

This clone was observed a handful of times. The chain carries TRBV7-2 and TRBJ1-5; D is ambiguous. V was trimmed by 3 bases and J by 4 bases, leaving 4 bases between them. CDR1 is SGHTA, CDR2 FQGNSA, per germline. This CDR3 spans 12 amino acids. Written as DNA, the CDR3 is TGTGCCAGCAGCTTTCTAAATCAGCCCCAGCATTTT. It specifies CASSFLNQPQHF.

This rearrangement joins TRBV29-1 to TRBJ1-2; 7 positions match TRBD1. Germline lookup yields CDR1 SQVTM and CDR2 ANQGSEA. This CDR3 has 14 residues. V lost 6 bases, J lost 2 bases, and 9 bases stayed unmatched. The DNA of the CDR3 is TGCAGCGTCCAGTCCGGGACAGCCAACTATGGCTACACCTTC. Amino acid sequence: CSVQSGTANYGYTF.

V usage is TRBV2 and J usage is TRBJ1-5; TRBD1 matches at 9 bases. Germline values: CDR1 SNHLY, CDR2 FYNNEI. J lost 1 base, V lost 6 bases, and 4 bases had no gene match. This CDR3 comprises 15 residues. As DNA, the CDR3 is TGTGCCAGCAGCCAAGGACAGGGGAGCAATCAGCCCCAGCATTTT. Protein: CASSQGQGSNQPQHF. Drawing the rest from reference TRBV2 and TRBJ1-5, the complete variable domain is EPEVTQTPSHQVTQMGQEVILRCVPISNHLYFYWYRQILGQKVEFLVSFYNNEISEKSEIFDDQFSVERPDGSNFTLKIRSTKLEDSAMYFCASSQGQGSNQPQHFGDGTRLSIL.

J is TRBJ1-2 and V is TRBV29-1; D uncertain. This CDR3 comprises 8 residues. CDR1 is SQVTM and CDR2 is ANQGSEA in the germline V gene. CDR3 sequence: CNTGGYTF. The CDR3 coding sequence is TGCAACACTGGAGGCTACACCTTC.

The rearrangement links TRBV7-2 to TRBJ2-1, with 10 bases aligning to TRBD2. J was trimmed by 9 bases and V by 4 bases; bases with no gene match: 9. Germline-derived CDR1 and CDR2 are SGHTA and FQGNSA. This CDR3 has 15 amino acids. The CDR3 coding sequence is TGTGCCAGCAGCTCAGGACTAGCGGCGGTCGGTGAGCAGTTCTTC. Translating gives CASSSGLAAVGEQFF.

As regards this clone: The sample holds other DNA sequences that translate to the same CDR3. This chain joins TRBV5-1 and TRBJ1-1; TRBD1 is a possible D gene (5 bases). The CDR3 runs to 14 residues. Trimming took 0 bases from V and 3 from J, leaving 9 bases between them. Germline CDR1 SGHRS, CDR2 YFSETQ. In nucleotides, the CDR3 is TGCGCCAGCAGCTTGGCCGCGGGGGACACTGAAGCTTTCTTT. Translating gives CASSLAAGDTEAFF. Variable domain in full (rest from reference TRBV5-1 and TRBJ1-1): KAGVTQTPRYLIKTRGQQVTLSCSPISGHRSVSWYQQTPGQGLQFLFEYFSETQRNKGNFPGRFSGRQFSNSRSEMNVSTLELGDSALYLCASSLAAGDTEAFFGQGTRLTVV.

For the CDR3, the DNA is TGCAGCTTCTTTTCAGGGACTGAAGCTTTCTTT. Translating gives CSFFSGTEAFF. The chain uses TRBV29-1 and TRBJ1-1; the D gene is possibly TRBD1 (5 bases). Trimming stripped 8 bases from V and 5 bases from J, with 12 bases between. The CDR3 length is 11 residues. The V gene's germline CDR1 is SQVTM and CDR2 ANQGSEA.

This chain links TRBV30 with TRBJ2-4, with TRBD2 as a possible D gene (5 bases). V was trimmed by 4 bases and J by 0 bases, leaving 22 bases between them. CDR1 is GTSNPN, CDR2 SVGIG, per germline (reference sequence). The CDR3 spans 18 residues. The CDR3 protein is CAWNHNPPGTLAKNIQYF. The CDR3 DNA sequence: TGTGCCTGGAACCATAATCCCCCGGGAACACTAGCCAAAAACATTCAGTACTTC.

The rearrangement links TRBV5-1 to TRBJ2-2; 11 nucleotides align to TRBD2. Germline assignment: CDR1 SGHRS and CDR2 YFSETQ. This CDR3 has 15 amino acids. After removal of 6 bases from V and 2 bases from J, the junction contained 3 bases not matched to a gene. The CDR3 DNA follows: TGCGCCAGCACTAGCGGGGGGCCCAACACCGGGGAGCTGTTTTTT. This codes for CASTSGGPNTGELFF.

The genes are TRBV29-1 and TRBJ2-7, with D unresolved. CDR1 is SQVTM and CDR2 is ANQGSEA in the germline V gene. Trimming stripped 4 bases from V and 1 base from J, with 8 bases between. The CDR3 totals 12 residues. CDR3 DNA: TGCAGCGTTGTACAGAGTTCCTACGAGCAGTACTTC. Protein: CSVVQSSYEQYF.

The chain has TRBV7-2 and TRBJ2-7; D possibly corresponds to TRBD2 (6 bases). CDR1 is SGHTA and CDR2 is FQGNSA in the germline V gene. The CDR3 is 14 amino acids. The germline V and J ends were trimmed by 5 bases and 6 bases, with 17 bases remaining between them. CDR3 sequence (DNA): TGTGCCAGCAGCCAAGGAGGGTTTTACAGCGAGCAGTACTTC. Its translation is CASSQGGFYSEQYF.

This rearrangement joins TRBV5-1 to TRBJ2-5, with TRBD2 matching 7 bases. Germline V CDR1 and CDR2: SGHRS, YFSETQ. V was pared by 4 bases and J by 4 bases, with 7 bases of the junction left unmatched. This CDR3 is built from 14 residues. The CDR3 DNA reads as TGCGCCAGCAGCCCCGCTAGCGGTGGAGAGACCCAGTACTTC. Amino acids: CASSPASGGETQYF.

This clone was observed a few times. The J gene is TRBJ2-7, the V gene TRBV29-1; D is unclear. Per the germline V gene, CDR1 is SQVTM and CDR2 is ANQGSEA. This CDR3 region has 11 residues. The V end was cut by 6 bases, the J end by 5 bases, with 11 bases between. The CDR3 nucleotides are TGCAGCGTCGTAGACCCTAACGAGCAGTACTTC. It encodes CSVVDPNEQYF.

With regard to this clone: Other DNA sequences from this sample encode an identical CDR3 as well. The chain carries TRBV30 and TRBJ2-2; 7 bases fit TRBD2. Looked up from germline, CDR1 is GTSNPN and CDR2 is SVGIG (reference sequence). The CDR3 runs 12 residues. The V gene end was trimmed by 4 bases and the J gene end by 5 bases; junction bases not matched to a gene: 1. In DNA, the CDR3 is TGTGCCTGGACTAGCGGAACCGGGGAGCTGTTTTTT. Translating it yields CAWTSGTGELFF. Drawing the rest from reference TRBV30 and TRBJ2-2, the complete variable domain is SQTIHQWPATLVQPVGSPLSLECTVEGTSNPNLYWYRQAAGRGLQLLFYSVGIGQISSEVPQNLSASRPQDRQFILSSKKLLLSDSGFYLCAWTSGTGELFFGEGSRLTVL.

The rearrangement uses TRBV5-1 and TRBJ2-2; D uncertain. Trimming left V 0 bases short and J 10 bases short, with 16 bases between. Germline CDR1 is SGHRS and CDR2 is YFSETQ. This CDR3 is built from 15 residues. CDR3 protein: CASSLVFTSQEELFF. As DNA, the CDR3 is TGCGCCAGCAGCTTGGTGTTCACCTCCCAGGAGGAGCTGTTTTTT.

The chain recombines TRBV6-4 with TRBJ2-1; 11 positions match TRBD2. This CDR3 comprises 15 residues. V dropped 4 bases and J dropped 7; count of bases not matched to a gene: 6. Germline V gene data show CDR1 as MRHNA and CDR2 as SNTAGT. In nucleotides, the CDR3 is TGTGCCAGCAGTGCTTTAGCGGGGGGGCAGAATGAGCAGTTCTTC. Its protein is CASSALAGGQNEQFF.

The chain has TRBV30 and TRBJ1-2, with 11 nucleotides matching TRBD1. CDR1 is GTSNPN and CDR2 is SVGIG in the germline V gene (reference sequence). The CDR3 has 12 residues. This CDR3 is CVSGQGVYGYTF. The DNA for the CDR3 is TGTGTCTCGGGACAGGGGGTTTATGGCTACACCTTC. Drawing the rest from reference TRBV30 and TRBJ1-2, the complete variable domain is SQTIHQWPATLVQPVGSPLSLECTVEGTSNPNLYWYRQAAGRGLQLLFYSVGIGQISSEVPQNLSASRPQDRQFILSSKKLLLSDSGFYLCVSGQGVYGYTFGSGTRLTVV.

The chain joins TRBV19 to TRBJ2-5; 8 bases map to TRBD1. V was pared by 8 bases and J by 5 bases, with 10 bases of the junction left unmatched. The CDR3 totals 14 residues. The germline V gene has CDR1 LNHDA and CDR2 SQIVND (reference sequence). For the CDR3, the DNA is TGTGCCAGTGCACCTTGGGACAGGCCGGAGACCCAGTACTTC. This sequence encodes CASAPWDRPETQYF. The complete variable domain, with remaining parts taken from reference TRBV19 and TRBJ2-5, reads DGGITQSPKYLFRKEGQNVTLSCEQNLNHDAMYWYRQDPGQGLRLIYYSQIVNDFQKGDIAEGYSVSREKKESFPLTVTSAQKNPTAFYLCASAPWDRPETQYFGPGTRLLVL.